This T cell receptor (beta chain) is from a study of blood T cell repertoires in COVID-19. Overall study: T cells, B-cell-depleted T cells, or PBMCs supplied cDNA or gDNA.

Sequenced by immunoSEQ multiplex PCR; TCRdb stores in-frame clones only, minus some. The sample holds about 500,000 clones, roughly 87% seen once. The sample holds one count of this clone. In assigning cohorts, the study relied on participant-reported clinical history. The specimen was PBMCs or T cells enriched from blood (not recorded which). The receptor comes from a woman aged 18-35 years who had recovered from COVID-19.

CDR3 in amino acids: CASSLASTEDTQYF. The CDR3 DNA sequence: TGCGCCAGCAGCTTGGCCTCGACAGAGGATACGCAGTATTTT. V gene TRBV5-1 combines with J gene TRBJ2-3; possibly TRBD1 for D (5 bases). Germline CDR1 and CDR2: SGHRS and YFSETQ. The V gene lost 0 bases and the J gene lost 6 bases, with 11 bases spanning the gap. The CDR3 contains 14 residues.